This TCR beta chain was captured by sequencing in a study of neurological immune-mediated disorders. About the research overall: Relapsing-remitting disease was seen in most of the roughly 34 multiple sclerosis patients, and secondary progressive disease was seen in 3.

This clonotype has a count of ten or more. The antigen is unknown. The CDR3 has 14 amino acids. V was shortened by 1 base and J by 0 bases, with 6 bases between the two germline ends. Whole-study findings and limits: TCR-beta repertoires seemed private in all groups, with no expanded CDR3 amino acid sequences shared. The multiple sclerosis repertoire cluster had no clinical or MRI feature associated with it. HTLV-1-associated myelopathy had the most TCR clonal expansion, while multiple sclerosis had the least, a level that fell below healthy controls.

TCRdb passed the 5' RACE reads through MiXCR, listing each CDR3 protein once. The sample has 55,000 to 75,000 distinct CDR3 sequences; 2% to 2.5% are singletons. The rearrangement joins TRBV12-3 or TRBV12-4 to TRBJ1-2; D remains ambiguous. The sequencing sample was made of PBMCs. The receptor comes from a man aged 45 to 65 with multiple sclerosis. The CDR3 protein is CASSLGEANYGYTF. Written as DNA, the CDR3 is TGTGCCAGCAGTTTAGGGGAGGCTAACTATGGCTACACCTTC.